This T cell receptor (beta chain) is drawn from a study of beta chain features in type 1 diabetes. The sample holds a few counts of this clone. The antigen is unknown. In all sorted populations, purity surpassed 98%. Isolated RNA was reverse transcribed in full, so expressed TCRB transcripts were sequenced. Produced via immunoSEQ multiplex PCR; TCRdb's table is partial and in-frame only. The table includes approximately 170,000 clones, roughly 7.1% detected once. Germline values: CDR1 SEHNR, CDR2 FQNEAQ (reference sequence). The CDR3 length is 14 residues. The V segment lost 3 bases and the J segment 6 bases; nucleotides outside the gene matches: 4. Points from the study as a whole: Across all four CD4+ subsets, people with type 1 diabetes showed modestly shorter TCRB CDR3s. There was a possibility that cDNA sequencing over-represented cells with high TCR expression.

The sequence was obtained from a woman aged 40 to 50 with type 1 diabetes. The chain is built from TRBV7-9 and TRBJ1-2, with 10 nucleotides matching TRBD1. Sequencing was carried out using central memory CD4+ T cells from blood. The CDR3 sequence: CASSLDRGRNGYTF. The CDR3 DNA is TGTGCCAGCAGCTTGGACAGGGGGAGGAATGGCTACACCTTC.